This TCR beta chain came from a study of blood T cell repertoires in COVID-19. For the study at large: Italy, Spain and the United States were the sources of the convalescent and acute COVID-19 samples. The analysed material was cDNA or gDNA that came from T cells, B-cell-depleted T cells, or PBMCs.

Germline lookup yields CDR1 MNHEY and CDR2 SVGEGT. V lost 6 bases and J lost 0; bases outside the gene matches: 5. The CDR3 extends over 14 amino acids. In terms of age and location, participants ranged from about 18 to 89 years and lived in about two dozen US areas. Original handling: Amplification from reference gene primers served as the basis for estimated nucleated cell counts. The table came from immunoSEQ multiplex PCR; TCRdb's copy has only in-frame clones and leaves some out. V and J calls and clone size are copied from that table; D and trimming were computed from the DNA. The sample lists about 160,000 clones, around 84% occurring once.

The receptor comes from a woman aged 50 to 60 who had recovered from COVID-19. The chain joins TRBV6-2 or TRBV6-3 to TRBJ2-7; 7 bases are a match to TRBD1. The sequencing sample was made of PBMCs or T cells enriched from blood (not recorded which). Here the CDR3 DNA reads TGTGCCAGCAGCAGGACAGGCACCTCCTACGAGCAGTACTTC. It is translated as CASSRTGTSYEQYF.